This paragraph covers one TCR beta chain sequence. This sample is part of a study of OX40 agonist ivuxolimab in advanced cancers. Germline CDR1 is KGHSH and CDR2 is LQKENI. Trimming took 8 bases from V and 2 from J; bases not matched to a gene: 12. The CDR3 is made up of 17 amino acids. Sequencing was performed with immunoSEQ multiplex PCR; in TCRdb, only in-frame clones are kept and a portion is missing. The data show about 120,000 clones, roughly 95% seen once. The genes are TRBV18 and TRBJ2-5; 12 nucleotides align to TRBD2. This TCR derives from an adult with an advanced solid tumor such as melanoma, head and neck, liver or kidney cancer. The specimen comprised CD4+ or CD8+ T cells sorted from blood, sampled in a trial of the OX40 agonist ivuxolimab. The chain's CDR3 is CASTRVTSGRTQETQYF. Written as DNA, the CDR3 is TGTGCCAGCACGCGTGTAACTAGCGGGAGGACGCAAGAGACCCAGTACTTC.